This is a list of T cell receptor beta chains from one sample in a study of blood T cells in healthy people across ages. TCRdb analysed the 5' RACE reads with MiXCR anew, one entry per CDR3 protein. The repertoire holds some 1.5 million distinct CDR3 sequences, about 30% seen once, with 7.7% in the top ten. Sequencing was carried out using blood. Receptor source: a woman younger than 45 in good health. The CDR3 runs from the conserved cysteine through the conserved F or W. The D gene is left open where the match is weak. Size tells how often a clone was seen (once, few, many) or the class of an expanded clone, and some rows leave it out.

D gene | J gene | V gene | clone size | CDR3 protein | CDR3 DNA
TRBD1 | TRBJ2-1 | TRBV29-1 | few | CSVERGQGAVNEQFF | TGCAGCGTTGAGAGGGGACAGGGGGCGGTCAATGAGCAGTTCTTC
TRBD2 | TRBJ2-7 | TRBV12-3/TRBV12-4 | many | CASSLLAGGTYEQYF | TGTGCCAGCAGCCTACTAGCGGGGGGTACCTACGAGCAGTACTTC
TRBD1 | TRBJ2-5 | TRBV20-1 | NA | CSARDPEGTGGTQYF | TGCAGTGCTAGAGACCCAGAGGGGACAGGGGGGACCCAGTACTTC
NA | TRBJ2-2 | TRBV29-1 | NA | CSVVWASTGELFF | TGCAGCGTTGTGTGGGCGTCCACCGGGGAGCTGTTTTTT
TRBD1 | TRBJ1-2 | TRBV5-1 | NA | CATQPTDRVNYGYTF | TGCGCCACCCAACCGACGGACAGGGTTAACTATGGCTACACCTTC
NA | TRBJ2-7 | TRBV4-1 | NA | CASSQEPPMKGDEQYF | TGCGCCAGCAGCCAAGAGCCCCCGATGAAGGGAGACGAGCAGTACTTC
NA | TRBJ1-1 | TRBV10-2 | NA | CASFGFPTDAEAFF | TGCGCCAGCTTTGGCTTTCCAACGGACGCTGAAGCTTTCTTT
TRBD1 | TRBJ1-2 | TRBV20-1 | NA | CSAVGQGVSHGYTF | TGCAGTGCTGTAGGACAGGGAGTATCTCATGGCTACACCTTC
NA | TRBJ2-7 | TRBV10-2 | NA | CASRELGQSYEQYF | TGCGCCAGCAGGGAACTAGGACAGAGCTACGAGCAGTACTTC
TRBD1 | TRBJ2-7 | TRBV6-6 | many | CASSYGTAPYEQYF | TGTGCCAGCAGTTACGGGACAGCTCCCTACGAGCAGTACTTC
TRBD2 | TRBJ2-7 | TRBV7-9 | few | CASSFSGTSFEQYF | TGTGCCAGCAGCTTTAGCGGGACGTCCTTCGAGCAGTACTTC
TRBD1 | TRBJ2-7 | TRBV7-2 | many | CASSTLGQNYEQYF | TGTGCCAGCAGCACCTTGGGACAGAACTACGAGCAGTACTTC
NA | TRBJ2-1 | TRBV10-3 | many | CAISGDRSIQQFF | TGTGCTATCAGTGGAGACAGATCGATACAGCAGTTCTTC
NA | TRBJ1-3 | TRBV7-2 | few | CASSLDNRRNTIYF | TGTGCCAGCAGCTTAGATAACCGCCGAAACACCATATATTTT
TRBD2 | TRBJ2-1 | TRBV10-1 | NA | CASLPQTSGRSNEQVF | TGCGCCAGCCTACCACAGACTAGCGGGAGAAGTAATGAGCAGGTCTTC
TRBD1 | TRBJ2-1 | TRBV5-6 | NA | CASSLLGQFYNERFF | TGTGCCAGCAGCTTGTTGGGACAGTTCTACAATGAGCGGTTCTTC
NA | TRBJ1-2 | TRBV7-2 | few | CASSSAGRAGYGYTF | TGTGCCAGCAGCTCAGCCGGGAGAGCCGGTTATGGCTACACCTTC
NA | TRBJ2-5 | TRBV4-1 | many | CASSQVSRAGQETQYF | TGCGCCAGCAGCCAAGTTAGCCGAGCGGGCCAAGAGACCCAGTACTTC
NA | TRBJ2-5 | TRBV18 | few | CASRAEAGPQETQYF | TGTGCCAGCCGCGCGGAGGCGGGTCCCCAAGAGACCCAGTACTTC
NA | TRBJ2-7 | TRBV20-1 | many | CSAPSPRGSYEQYF | TGCAGTGCCCCGTCACCGCGGGGTTCCTACGAGCAGTACTTC
TRBD1 | TRBJ2-7 | TRBV5-1 | many | CASSSSAGGSYEQYF | TGCGCCAGTAGCTCCTCGGCAGGGGGCTCCTACGAGCAGTACTTC
TRBD1 | TRBJ2-7 | TRBV7-3 | NA | CASNTTLGTGAYEQYF | TGTGCCAGCAACACGACCCTCGGGACAGGAGCCTACGAGCAGTACTTC
NA | TRBJ2-2 | TRBV9 | NA | CASSAGHTNTGELFF | TGTGCCAGCAGCGCAGGACACACTAACACCGGGGAGCTGTTTTTT
NA | TRBJ1-1 | TRBV6-5 | few | CASLVGANTEAFF | TGTGCCAGCCTCGTCGGGGCGAACACTGAAGCTTTCTTT
NA | TRBJ2-1 | TRBV12-3/TRBV12-4 | NA | CASSYPPADEQFF | TGTGCCAGCAGTTACCCCCCGGCGGATGAGCAGTTCTTC
NA | TRBJ2-2 | TRBV7-3 | NA | CASSKSPTGPTGELFF | TGTGCCAGCAGCAAAAGCCCCACAGGGCCCACCGGGGAGCTGTTTTTT
TRBD1 | TRBJ2-6 | TRBV30 | few | CAFGTGLSGANVLTF | TGTGCCTTCGGGACAGGGTTGTCTGGGGCCAACGTCCTGACTTTC
NA | TRBJ2-2 | TRBV6-5 | few | CASSRRGTGGELFF | TGTGCCAGCAGCCGCAGGGGGACGGGGGGAGAGCTGTTTTTT
NA | TRBJ2-1 | TRBV15 | NA | CATAPDRETQFF | TGTGCCACCGCTCCAGACCGGGAGACCCAGTTCTTC
NA | TRBJ2-7 | TRBV6-5 | many | CASSLKARQRREQYF | TGTGCCAGCAGTTTAAAGGCGCGACAACGCCGCGAGCAGTACTTC
NA | TRBJ1-3 | TRBV7-2 | NA | CASSITGYSGNTIYF | TGTGCCAGCAGCATTACAGGGTACTCTGGAAACACCATATATTTT
TRBD2 | TRBJ2-1 | TRBV29-1 | NA | CSVVRGGNEQFF | TGCAGCGTTGTGCGGGGGGGCAATGAGCAGTTCTTC
TRBD1 | TRBJ1-5 | TRBV5-5 | NA | CASSLGGTGDQPQHF | TGTGCCAGCAGCTTGGGGGGAACAGGGGATCAGCCCCAGCATTTT
NA | TRBJ2-4 | TRBV7-3 | many | CASSSVTLAKNIQYF | TGTGCCAGCAGCTCAGTGACTCTAGCCAAAAACATTCAGTACTTC
NA | TRBJ1-1 | TRBV5-5 | NA | CASSLETGQKNTEAFF | TGTGCCAGCAGCTTGGAGACAGGTCAGAAGAACACTGAAGCTTTCTTT
NA | TRBJ1-2 | TRBV4-1 | NA | CASSPLPGVYGYTF | TGCGCCAGCAGCCCCTTGCCAGGCGTTTATGGCTACACCTTC
NA | TRBJ2-1 | TRBV12-3/TRBV12-4 | NA | CASASGVTNYNEQFF | TGTGCCAGTGCTTCGGGGGTAACCAACTACAATGAGCAGTTCTTC
TRBD1 | TRBJ2-7 | TRBV29-1 | many | CSGTGVSGEQYF | TGCAGCGGGACAGGGGTGTCGGGCGAGCAGTACTTC
NA | TRBJ2-3 | TRBV5-1 | NA | CASKVGGVTDTQYF | TGCGCCAGCAAGGTGGGAGGAGTAACGGATACGCAGTATTTT
NA | TRBJ1-1 | TRBV5-1 | few | CASSSDPNTEAFF | TGTGCCAGCAGCTCAGACCCGAACACTGAAGCTTTCTTT
NA | TRBJ1-1 | TRBV7-2 | few | CASSLARGPGTEAFF | TGTGCCAGCAGCTTAGCACGGGGCCCGGGCACTGAAGCTTTCTTT
NA | TRBJ2-1 | TRBV28 | NA | CASSLPGVGNEQFF | TGTGCCAGCAGTTTACCGGGAGTAGGCAATGAGCAGTTCTTC
NA | TRBJ2-1 | TRBV12-3/TRBV12-4 | NA | CASTKGSPRDEQFF | TGTGCCAGCACCAAAGGCAGTCCGCGCGATGAGCAGTTCTTC
NA | TRBJ2-7 | TRBV4-3 | many | CASSTDSTYEQYF | TGCGCCAGCAGCACCGACAGCACCTACGAGCAGTACTTC
NA | TRBJ2-3 | TRBV19 | few | CATRRAADTQYF | TGTGCCACGAGGAGGGCGGCAGATACGCAGTATTTT
TRBD2 | TRBJ2-1 | TRBV5-1 | NA | CASALGDSGGYEQFF | TGCGCCAGCGCCCTCGGGGATAGCGGGGGGTATGAGCAGTTCTTC
TRBD1 | TRBJ2-7 | TRBV18 | NA | CASSPEQGRLSYEQYF | TGTGCCAGCTCACCCGAACAGGGGCGACTCTCCTACGAGCAGTACTTC
NA | TRBJ1-1 | TRBV6-2/TRBV6-3 | few | CASSPARTATNTEAFF | TGTGCCAGCAGTCCCGCCCGGACAGCCACGAACACTGAAGCTTTCTTT
NA | TRBJ1-2 | TRBV6-1 | few | CASSGPFRHYGYTF | TGTGCCAGCAGTGGTCCCTTCAGGCACTATGGCTACACCTTC
NA | TRBJ2-4 | TRBV20-1 | NA | CSARDAQIAKNIQYF | TGCAGTGCTAGAGATGCCCAGATAGCCAAAAACATTCAGTACTTC
TRBD2 | TRBJ2-4 | TRBV2 | NA | CASSEALVAGGPKNIQYF | TGTGCCAGCAGTGAAGCATTGGTTGCGGGGGGGCCCAAAAACATTCAGTACTTC
NA | TRBJ2-7 | TRBV7-9 | NA | CASSLIRGWGQYF | TGTGCCAGCAGCTTAATCAGGGGTTGGGGGCAGTACTTC